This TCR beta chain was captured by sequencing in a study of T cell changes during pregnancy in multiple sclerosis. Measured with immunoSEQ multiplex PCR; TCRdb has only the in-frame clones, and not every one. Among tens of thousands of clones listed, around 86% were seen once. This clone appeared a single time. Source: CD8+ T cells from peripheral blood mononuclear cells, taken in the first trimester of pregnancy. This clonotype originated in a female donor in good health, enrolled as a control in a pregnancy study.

CDR3 sequence reads: CASSLGSRGHEKLFF. Here the CDR3 DNA reads TGTGCCAGCAGCTTGGGGTCCAGGGGCCATGAAAAACTGTTTTTT. The chain carries TRBV5-4 and TRBJ1-4, with TRBD1 as a possible D gene (6 bases). CDR3 length equals 15 residues. CDR1 and CDR2 from the germline V gene are SGHNT and YYREEE (reference sequence). Trimming left V 0 bases short and J 6 bases short, with 12 bases between.